These 9 T cell receptor beta chains originate from one sample sequenced in a study of response to subunit inactivated influenza vaccine (dated by TCRdb to 2017 to 2018). Library creation used RT-PCR. Sequencing instrument: Illumina HiSeq 2500. Using fastp at Q25 and MiXCR, TCRdb reprocessed the public reads and kept productive beta chains. Records with the same CDR3 protein are collapsed into one entry carrying the most frequent genes and DNA. The sample includes 700,000 to 800,000 distinct CDR3 sequences, with about a fifth observed a single time. The top ten clones comprise roughly a tenth of the sample. Sequenced material: PBMCs from blood, taken 5 days after vaccination. These receptor sequences come from a man in his fifties who received an inactivated influenza vaccine. Donor details come from another sample of the same person, matched by shared clones.

In its sample, this clonotype was seen a few times. The rearrangement joins TRBV3-1 to TRBJ2-1; D is unresolved. The V end was cut by 0 bases, the J end by 10 bases, with 13 bases between. This CDR3 region has 14 residues. Germline-derived CDR1 and CDR2 are LGHDT and YNNKEL (reference sequence). CDR3: CASSQDRQAGEQFF. The CDR3 DNA reads TGTGCCAGCAGCCAAGATCGGCAGGCCGGGGAGCAGTTCTTC.

The chain couples TRBV12-3 or TRBV12-4 to TRBJ2-7; D is unclear. There are 11 residues in the CDR3. Trimming removed 5 bases from V and 6 bases from J, with 8 bases in between. Here the CDR3 reads CASSPSFEQYF. CDR3 nucleotides: TGTGCCAGCAGTCCCAGTTTCGAGCAGTACTTC.

This chain uses TRBV29-1 with TRBJ2-7; 13 bases align to TRBD2. After removal of 1 base from V and 6 bases from J, the junction contained 6 bases not matched to a gene. The CDR3 runs to 15 residues. Germline V gene lookup returns CDR1 SQVTM and CDR2 ANQGSEA. In DNA form, the CDR3 reads TGCAGCGTTGAAGGGAGACTAGCGGGAGGACGCGAGCAGTACTTC. This translates into CSVEGRLAGGREQYF.

This clonotype occurred a few times. The gene calls are TRBV30 and TRBJ2-7; D ambiguous. The CDR3 totals 12 residues. Looked up from germline, CDR1 is GTSNPN and CDR2 is SVGIG (reference sequence). V was shortened by 4 bases and J by 6 bases, with 13 bases between the two germline ends. CDR3 bases: TGTGCCTGGAAAGGGCGGCCCGCCGAGCAGTACTTC. The encoded protein is CAWKGRPAEQYF.

CDR3 nucleotide sequence: TGTGCCAGCAGTTATCTCGGGCTAGCGGGGGGGCCGGGCACCGGGGAGCTGTTTTTT. It translates to CASSYLGLAGGPGTGELFF. This rearrangement joins TRBV6-5 to TRBJ2-2; 12 bases are shared with TRBD2. Germline CDR1 and CDR2: MNHEY and SVGAGI. The CDR3 is 19 residues long. V shed 3 bases and J 4 bases; nucleotides not matched to a gene: 12.

This clonotype was observed a few times. The rearrangement links TRBV29-1 to TRBJ2-5; the D is unclear. Germline V CDR1 and CDR2: SQVTM, ANQGSEA. The CDR3 sequence is 12 residues long. Between the trimmed V and J ends, which lost 1 base and 4 bases, there was a span of 7 bases. CDR3: CSVEGGGETQYF. DNA of the CDR3: TGCAGCGTTGAAGGGGGTGGAGAGACCCAGTACTTC.

This clonotype was detected ten times or more. CDR3 sequence: CASSQNPSTSVETQYF. The DNA for the CDR3 is TGCGCCAGCAGCCAAAACCCCTCTACTAGCGTCGAGACCCAGTACTTC. V is TRBV4-3 and J is TRBJ2-5; 7 nucleotides match TRBD2. Germline V gene sequence: CDR1 LGHNA, CDR2 YSLEER. The CDR3 is 16 residues long. Unmatched junction bases numbered 11, after V lost 2 bases and J lost 5 bases.

This clonotype appeared a few times. This chain joins TRBV29-1 and TRBJ2-1; D gene unclear. Germline CDR1 reads SQVTM; CDR2 reads ANQGSEA. CDR3 size: 12 residues. V lost 1 base to trimming and J lost 5 bases, with 6 bases between them. The CDR3 coding sequence is TGCAGCGTTGAAGCGGCAAACAATGAGCAGTTCTTC. It specifies CSVEAANNEQFF.

The table lists this clonotype with many counts. V gene TRBV27 combines with J gene TRBJ2-1; weak D call: TRBD2 (5 bases). CDR1 is MNHEY and CDR2 is SMNVEV in the germline V gene (reference sequence). Trimming left V 4 bases short and J 9 bases short, with 7 bases between. This CDR3 comprises 11 residues. CDR3 bases: TGTGCCAGCAGTTCGGGATTTGAGCAGTTCTTC. This sequence encodes CASSSGFEQFF.